This TCR beta chain emerged from a study of early T cells in non-severe SARS-CoV-2 infection. Overall study: Sequenced material consisted of bulk RNA (from unsorted whole blood), and chains were unpaired.

Trimming pared 6 bases from V and 8 bases from J, leaving 17 bases between. Germline V gene sequence: CDR1 DFQATT, CDR2 SNEGSKA (reference sequence). The CDR3 sequence is 14 residues long. cDNA molecules, individually, were tagged with unique molecular identifiers. TCRdb fed the 5' RACE reads into MiXCR, producing one record per CDR3 protein. The sample carries 30,000 to 40,000 distinct CDR3 sequences, approximately 6.6% recorded once. A remark on this clonotype: Its antigen is currently unknown.

Study-level points and caveats: Anti-spike CD8 responses were favored by VDJdb matching, which missed private and CD4 specificities.

Sample: whole blood, taken at baseline. V usage is TRBV20-1 and J usage is TRBJ1-6; TRBD1 is a possible D gene (6 bases). The receptor was derived from an adult who was a healthcare worker with PCR-confirmed SARS-CoV-2 infection or an uninfected control (not recorded which). The CDR3 here is CSAQGQGGDSPLHF. The CDR3 coding sequence is TGCAGTGCCCAGGGGCAGGGTGGGGATTCACCCCTCCACTTT.